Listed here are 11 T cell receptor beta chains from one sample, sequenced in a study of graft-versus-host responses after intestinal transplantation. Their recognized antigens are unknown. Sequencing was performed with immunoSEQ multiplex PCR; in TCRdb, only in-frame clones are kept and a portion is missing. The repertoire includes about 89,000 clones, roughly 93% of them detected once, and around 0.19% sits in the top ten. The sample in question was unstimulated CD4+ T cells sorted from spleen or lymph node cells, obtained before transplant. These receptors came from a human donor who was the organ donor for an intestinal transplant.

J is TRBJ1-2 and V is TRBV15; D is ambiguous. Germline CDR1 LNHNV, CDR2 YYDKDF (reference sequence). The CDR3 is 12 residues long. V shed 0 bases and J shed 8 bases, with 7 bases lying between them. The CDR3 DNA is TGTGCCACCAGCAGAGATCGCTGGGGCTACACCTTC. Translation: CATSRDRWGYTF.

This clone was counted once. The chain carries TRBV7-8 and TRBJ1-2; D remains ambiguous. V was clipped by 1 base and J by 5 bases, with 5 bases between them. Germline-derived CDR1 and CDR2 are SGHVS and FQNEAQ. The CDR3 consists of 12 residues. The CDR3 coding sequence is TGTGCCAGCAGCTTAGGGGGTTATGGCTACACCTTC. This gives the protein CASSLGGYGYTF.

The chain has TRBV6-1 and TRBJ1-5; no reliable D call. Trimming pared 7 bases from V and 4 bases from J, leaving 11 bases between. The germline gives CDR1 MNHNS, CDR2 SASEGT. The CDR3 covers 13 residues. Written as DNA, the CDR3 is TGTGCCAGCAATGCGGGTAGAAATCAGCCCCAGCATTTT. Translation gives CASNAGRNQPQHF.

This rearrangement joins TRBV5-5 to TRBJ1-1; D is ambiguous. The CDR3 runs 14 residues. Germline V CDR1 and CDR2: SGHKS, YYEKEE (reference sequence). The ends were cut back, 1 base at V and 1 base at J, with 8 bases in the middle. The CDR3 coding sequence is TGTGCCAGCAGCTTGTATGGTCCGAACACTGAAGCTTTCTTT. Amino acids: CASSLYGPNTEAFF.

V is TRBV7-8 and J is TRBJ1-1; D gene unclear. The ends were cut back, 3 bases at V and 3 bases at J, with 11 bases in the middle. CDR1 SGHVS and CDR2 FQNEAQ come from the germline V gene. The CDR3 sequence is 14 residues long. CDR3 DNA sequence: TGTGCCAGCAGCTTTAAGGGCTCGGACACTGAAGCTTTCTTT. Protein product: CASSFKGSDTEAFF.

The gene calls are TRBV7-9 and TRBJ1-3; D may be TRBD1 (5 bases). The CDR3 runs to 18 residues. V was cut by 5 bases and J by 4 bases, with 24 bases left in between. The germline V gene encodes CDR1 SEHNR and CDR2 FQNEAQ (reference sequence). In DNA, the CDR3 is TGTGCCAGCAGCCCCCGACAGATTCGTGAACGACCCGGAAACACCATATATTTT. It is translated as CASSPRQIRERPGNTIYF.

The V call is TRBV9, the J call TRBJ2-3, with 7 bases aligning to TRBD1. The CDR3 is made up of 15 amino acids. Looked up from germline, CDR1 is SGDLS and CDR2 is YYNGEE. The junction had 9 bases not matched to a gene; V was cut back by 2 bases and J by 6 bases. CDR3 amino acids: CASSVRGGEMDTQYF. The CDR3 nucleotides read TGTGCCAGCAGCGTGCGAGGGGGCGAAATGGATACGCAGTATTTT.

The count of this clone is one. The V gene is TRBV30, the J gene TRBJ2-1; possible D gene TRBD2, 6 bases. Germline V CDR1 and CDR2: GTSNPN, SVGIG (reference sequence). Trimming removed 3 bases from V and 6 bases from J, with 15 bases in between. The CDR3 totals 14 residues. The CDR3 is CAWRGGGTINEQFF. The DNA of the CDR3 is TGTGCCTGGAGGGGTGGAGGGACGATCAATGAGCAGTTCTTC.

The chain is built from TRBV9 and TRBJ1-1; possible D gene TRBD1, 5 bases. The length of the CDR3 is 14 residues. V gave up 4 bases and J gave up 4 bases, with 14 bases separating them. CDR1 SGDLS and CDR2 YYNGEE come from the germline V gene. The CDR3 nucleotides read TGTGCCAGCAGCTATGACAGTTGGTCCACTGAAGCTTTCTTT. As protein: CASSYDSWSTEAFF.

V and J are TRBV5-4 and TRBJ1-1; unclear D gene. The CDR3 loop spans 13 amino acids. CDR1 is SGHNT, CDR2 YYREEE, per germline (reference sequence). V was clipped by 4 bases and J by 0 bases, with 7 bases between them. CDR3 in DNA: TGTGCCAGCAGCCATTCACTGAACACTGAAGCTTTCTTT. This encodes CASSHSLNTEAFF.

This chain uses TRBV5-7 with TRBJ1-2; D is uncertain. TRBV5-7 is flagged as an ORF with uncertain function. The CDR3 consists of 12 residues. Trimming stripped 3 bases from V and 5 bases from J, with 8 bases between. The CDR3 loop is CASSSYSYGYTF. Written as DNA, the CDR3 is TGTGCCAGCAGCTCCTATTCATATGGCTACACCTTC.